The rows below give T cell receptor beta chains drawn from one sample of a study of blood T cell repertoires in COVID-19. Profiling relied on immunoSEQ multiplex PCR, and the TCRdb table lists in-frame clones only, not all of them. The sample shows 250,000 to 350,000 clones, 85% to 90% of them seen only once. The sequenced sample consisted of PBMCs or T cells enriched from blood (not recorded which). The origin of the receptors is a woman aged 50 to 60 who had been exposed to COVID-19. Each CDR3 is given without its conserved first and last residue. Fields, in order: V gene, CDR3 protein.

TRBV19 ASGNDRVPNQPQH
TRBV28 ASSLWSGSMSRYTEAF
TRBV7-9 ASSLTLELGTEAF
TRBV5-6 ASSFGQGASEQY
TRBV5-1 ASSPGTAYEQY
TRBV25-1 ASSEFGGDGNQPQH
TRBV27 ASSLFVGTSGQYEQY
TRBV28 ASSLADTNYGYT
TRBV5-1 ASSLAGQNTEAF
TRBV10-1 ASSESGRGEGVSNQPQH
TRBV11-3 ASSLGTGARTDTQY
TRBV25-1 ASSESGGGAYEQY
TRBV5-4 ASSSDRANEQF
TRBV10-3 AISDGQGVANYGYT
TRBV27 ASSRTSGGANTGELF
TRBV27 ASSSPGLAGDFGANVLT
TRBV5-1 ASSLNGGLTDTQY
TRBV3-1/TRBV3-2 ASSLGTANNSPLH